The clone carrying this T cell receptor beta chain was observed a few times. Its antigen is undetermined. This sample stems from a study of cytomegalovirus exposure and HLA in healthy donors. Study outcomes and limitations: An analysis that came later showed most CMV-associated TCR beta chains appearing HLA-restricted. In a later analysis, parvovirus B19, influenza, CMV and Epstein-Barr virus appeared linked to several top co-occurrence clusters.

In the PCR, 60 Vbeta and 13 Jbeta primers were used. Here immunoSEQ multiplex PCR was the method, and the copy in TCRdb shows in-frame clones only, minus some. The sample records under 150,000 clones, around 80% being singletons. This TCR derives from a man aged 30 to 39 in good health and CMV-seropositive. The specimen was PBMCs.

DNA of the CDR3: TGTGCCAGCAGCAGAGGGACTAGCGACTACAATGAGCAGTTCTTC. Amino acids: CASSRGTSDYNEQFF. The chain joins TRBV7-9 to TRBJ2-1, with 10 bases aligning to TRBD2. The CDR3 spans 15 residues. Per germline, CDR1 SEHNR and CDR2 FQNEAQ (reference sequence). With 5 bases clipped from V and 3 bases from J, the junction kept 4 bases outside the gene matches.